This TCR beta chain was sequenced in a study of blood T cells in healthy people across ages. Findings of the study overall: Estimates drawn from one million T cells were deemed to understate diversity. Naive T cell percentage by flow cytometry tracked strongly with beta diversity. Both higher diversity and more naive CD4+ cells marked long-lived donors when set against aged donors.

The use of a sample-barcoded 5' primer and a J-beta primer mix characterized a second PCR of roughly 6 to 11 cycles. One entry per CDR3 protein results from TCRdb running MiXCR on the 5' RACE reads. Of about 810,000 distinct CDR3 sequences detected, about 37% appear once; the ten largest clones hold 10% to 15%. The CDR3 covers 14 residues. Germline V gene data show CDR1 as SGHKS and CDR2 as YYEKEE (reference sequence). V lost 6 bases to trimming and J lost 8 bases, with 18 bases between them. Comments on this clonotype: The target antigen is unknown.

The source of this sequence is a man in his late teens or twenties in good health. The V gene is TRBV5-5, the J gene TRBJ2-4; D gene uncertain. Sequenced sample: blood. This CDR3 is CASMLDPQWDIQYF. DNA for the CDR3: TGTGCCAGCATGCTTGACCCCCAGTGGGACATTCAGTACTTC.